These 12 T cell receptor beta chains share one sample of origin, sequenced in a study of T cell repertoires in cytomegalovirus infection. These receptors lack a known antigen. MiXCR, applied by TCRdb to the reads, yields one record per CDR3 protein. The table has roughly 700,000 distinct CDR3 sequences, around 30% seen once. The source was cultured PBMCs, collected from culture after CMV antigen stimulation. The receptor source for this set is a human donor in good health (CMV status not recorded). Some clones in this sample may be carry-over from other donors' samples.

The genes are TRBV10-2 and TRBJ2-7, with TRBD2 identical over 9 bases. With 3 bases clipped from V and 3 bases from J, the junction kept 3 bases outside the gene matches. Germline assignment: CDR1 WSHSY and CDR2 SAAADI. The CDR3 spans 14 residues. The CDR3 reads CASSELAGLYEQYF. CDR3 DNA: TGCGCCAGCAGTGAACTAGCGGGCCTCTACGAGCAGTACTTC.

V is TRBV7-9 and J is TRBJ1-1, with D perhaps TRBD1 (6 bases). The germline V gene has CDR1 SEHNR and CDR2 FQNEAQ (reference sequence). CDR3 length equals 14 residues. V lost 5 bases and J lost 1, with 11 bases in between. The CDR3 spells CASSPGDPNTEAFF. The CDR3 coding sequence is TGTGCCAGCAGCCCAGGGGACCCGAACACTGAAGCTTTCTTT.

The V gene is TRBV2, the J gene TRBJ1-5; 10 bases line up with TRBD1. The CDR3 has 14 residues. V trimming: 6 bases; J trimming: 6 bases; junction bases outside the gene matches: 5. Germline loops: CDR1 SNHLY, CDR2 FYNNEI. The CDR3 reads CASSGTGALQPQHF. The CDR3 DNA reads TGTGCCAGCAGCGGGACAGGGGCACTTCAGCCCCAGCATTTT.

A few counts support this clonotype. The J gene is TRBJ2-1, the V gene TRBV6-4; 7 bases map to TRBD2. Germline assignment: CDR1 MRHNA and CDR2 SNTAGT. The CDR3 loop spans 19 amino acids. Trimming at V came to 0 bases and at J to 6 bases, leaving 17 bases not matched to a gene. DNA of the CDR3: TGTGCCAGCAGTGACTCGAATTACGGCGGGAGCCCCCCGGGCAATGAGCAGTTCTTC. Its protein product is CASSDSNYGGSPPGNEQFF.

The rearrangement links TRBV4-1 to TRBJ1-4; D is uncertain. The CDR3 is 14 residues long. Trimming took 1 base from V and 4 from J, leaving 7 bases between them. Germline V CDR1 and CDR2: MGHRA, YSYEKL. The chain's CDR3 is CASSQVGVNEKLFF. The CDR3 DNA reads TGCGCCAGCAGCCAAGTCGGGGTTAATGAAAAACTGTTTTTT.

The table lists this clonotype with a few counts. The chain combines TRBV5-3 with TRBJ2-7; 10 positions match TRBD2. TRBV5-3 is labeled an ORF, and its function is uncertain. The V segment lost 8 bases and the J segment 3 bases; nucleotides outside the gene matches: 26. CDR3 length: 20 amino acids. CDR3 DNA sequence: TGTGCCAGCAGCCCCCCCTTCCGCCTGGCGGGACTAGCGCCGTTCTACGAGCAGTACTTC. It yields the protein CASSPPFRLAGLAPFYEQYF.

The chain joins TRBV28 to TRBJ1-4; D not certain. Deletions cut 10 bases from V and 4 bases from J, with 13 bases between. Germline V CDR1 and CDR2: MDHEN, SYDVKM. The CDR3 spans 13 residues. CDR3 in amino acids: CAISAAFNEKLFF. Written as DNA, the CDR3 is TGTGCCATCTCGGCAGCCTTTAATGAAAAACTGTTTTTT.

V and J are TRBV4-3 and TRBJ2-2; 14 nucleotides line up with TRBD2. The junction had 13 bases not matched to a gene; V was cut back by 3 bases and J by 7 bases. The germline CDR1 and CDR2 sequences are LGHNA and YSLEER. The CDR3 covers 19 residues. CDR3 protein: CASSQAEGGLAGASGELFF. In nucleotides, the CDR3 is TGCGCCAGCAGCCAGGCCGAGGGGGGACTAGCGGGAGCTAGCGGGGAGCTGTTTTTT.

As regards this clonotype: One end of the junction does not line up with germline, which may come from a read error. V is TRBV5-3 and J is TRBJ1-2; D unresolved. TRBV5-3 is an ORF, with its function uncertain. The length of the CDR3 is 13 residues. The DNA of the CDR3 is TGTGCCAGCAGCTCAACAGATATCTATGGCTACACCTTC. Its translation is CASSSTDIYGYTF.

J is TRBJ2-1 and V is TRBV7-2; TRBD2 aligns across 13 bases. Germline CDR1 SGHTA, CDR2 FQGNSA. This CDR3 has 20 residues. V shed 4 bases and J 0 bases; nucleotides not matched to a gene: 12. CDR3 region: CASSYGRGTSGVSSYNEQFF. The CDR3 coding sequence is TGTGCCAGCAGCTACGGGCGGGGGACTAGCGGGGTTAGCTCCTACAATGAGCAGTTCTTC.

This clonotype was recorded at least ten times. The gene calls are TRBV7-2 and TRBJ1-1, with TRBD1 matching over 8 bases. This CDR3 has 14 amino acids. The germline gives CDR1 SGHTA, CDR2 FQGNSA. V lost 7 bases to trimming and J lost 1 base; unmatched junction nucleotides: 5. DNA of the CDR3: TGTGCCAGCACCACGGACAGGGAGAACACTGAAGCTTTCTTT. It yields the protein CASTTDRENTEAFF.

This clonotype was seen a few times. J is TRBJ1-6 and V is TRBV6-5, with D possibly being TRBD1 (5 bases). CDR1 is MNHEY, CDR2 SVGAGI, per germline. V lost 5 bases to trimming and J lost 10 bases, with 18 bases between them. The CDR3 has 15 amino acids. CDR3 loop: CASSARLTGNSPLHF. CDR3 in DNA: TGTGCCAGCAGTGCCCGCCTCACAGGAAACTCACCCCTCCACTTT.